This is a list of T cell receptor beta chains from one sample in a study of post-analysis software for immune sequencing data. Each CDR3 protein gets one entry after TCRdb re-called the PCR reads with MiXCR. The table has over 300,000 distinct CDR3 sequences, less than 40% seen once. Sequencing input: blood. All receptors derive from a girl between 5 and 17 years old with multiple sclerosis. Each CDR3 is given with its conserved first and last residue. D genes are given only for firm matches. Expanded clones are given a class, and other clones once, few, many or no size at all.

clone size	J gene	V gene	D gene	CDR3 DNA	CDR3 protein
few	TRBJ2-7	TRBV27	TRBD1	TGTGCCAGCAGTCCCCAGGGACAGGGCTACGAGCAGTACTTC	CASSPQGQGYEQYF
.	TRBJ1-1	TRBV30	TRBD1	TGTGCCTGGAGTACAACAGGGGGCCCAACAGCTTTCTTT	CAWSTTGGPTAFF
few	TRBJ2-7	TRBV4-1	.	TGCGCCAGCAGCCAAGACTGGCTGGCTTCTTCCTACGAGCAGTACTTC	CASSQDWLASSYEQYF
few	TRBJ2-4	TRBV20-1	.	TGCAGTGCTCATACCGCGACAGTACTAGCCAAAAACATTCAGTACTTC	CSAHTATVLAKNIQYF
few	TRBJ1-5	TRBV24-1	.	TGTGCCACCAGTGATCCCAGGGCTAGCAATCAGCCCCAGCATTTT	CATSDPRASNQPQHF
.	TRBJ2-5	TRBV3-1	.	TGTGCCAGCAGCCAACTCTCGGCCGGGGCCCTGGAGACCCAGTACTTC	CASSQLSAGALETQYF
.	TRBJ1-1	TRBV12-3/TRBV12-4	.	TGTGCCAGCAGTTTAGGATATTGGACCGAAGCTTTCTTT	CASSLGYWTEAFF
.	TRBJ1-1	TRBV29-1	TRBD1	TGCAGCGTTGGGGGACAGTTGAACACTGAAGCTTTCTTT	CSVGGQLNTEAFF
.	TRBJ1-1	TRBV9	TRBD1	TGTGCCAGCAGCGGACAGGGGGTCTCGACCACTGGAGCTTTCTTT	CASSGQGVSTTGAFF
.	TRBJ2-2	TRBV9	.	TGTGCCAGCAGCGCCCGCGCAGGGAAGGTCGGGGAGCTGTTTTTT	CASSARAGKVGELFF
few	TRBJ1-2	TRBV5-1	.	TGCGCCAGCAGCTTGGATGGCGGTGGGGCATATGGCTACACCTTC	CASSLDGGGAYGYTF
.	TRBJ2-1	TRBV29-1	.	TGCGGCGTTGAAATTCACAATGAGCAGTTCTTC	CGVEIHNEQFF
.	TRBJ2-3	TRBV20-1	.	TGCAGTGCTCGCACGTGGGACAATCCGTGGGATACGCAGTATTTT	CSARTWDNPWDTQYF
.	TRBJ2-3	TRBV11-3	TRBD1	TGTGCCAGCAGCTTGGGACAGGGAATCGGCACGCAGTATTTT	CASSLGQGIGTQYF
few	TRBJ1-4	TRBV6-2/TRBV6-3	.	TGTGCCAGCAGTTCGCGACAGGTAGCAACTAATGAAAAACTGTTTTTT	CASSSRQVATNEKLFF
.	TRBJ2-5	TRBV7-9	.	TGTGCCAGCAGCCTCCCGGGGCACCAAGAGACCCAGTACTTC	CASSLPGHQETQYF
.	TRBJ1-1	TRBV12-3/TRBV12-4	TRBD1	TGTGCCAGTGGTGTAGGTCCGACAGGGGCTTTCTTT	CASGVGPTGAFF
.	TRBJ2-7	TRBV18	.	TGTGCCAGCTCACCGACAGGTCGACCCTACGAGCAGTACTTC	CASSPTGRPYEQYF
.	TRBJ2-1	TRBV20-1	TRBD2	TGCAGTGCTAGAGATCTCCTAGCGGGAGACAATGAGCAGTTCTTC	CSARDLLAGDNEQFF
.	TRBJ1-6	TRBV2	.	TGTGCCGGCAGGGGTACCGAGAATTCACCCCTCCACTTT	CAGRGTENSPLHF
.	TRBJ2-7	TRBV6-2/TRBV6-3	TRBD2	TGTGCCACCAGGGGAACGCGCGGGGGGACCTCCTACGAGCAGTACTTC	CATRGTRGGTSYEQYF
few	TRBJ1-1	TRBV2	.	TGTGCCAGCAGTGAAGCCCCAGGGTCGAACACTGAAGCTTTCTTT	CASSEAPGSNTEAFF
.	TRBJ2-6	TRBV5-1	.	TGCGCCGGCAGCTCGCTACAGGGTTCTGGGGCCAACGTCCTGACTTTC	CAGSSLQGSGANVLTF
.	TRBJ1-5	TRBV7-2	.	TGTGCCAGCAGCGACATCTGGACGGGGGAATTTCGGAATCAGCCCCAGCATTTT	CASSDIWTGEFRNQPQHF
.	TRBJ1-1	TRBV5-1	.	TGCGCCAGCAGCTTGGAATCCTCGAACACTGAAGCTTTCTTT	CASSLESSNTEAFF
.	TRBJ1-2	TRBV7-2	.	TGTGCCAGCAGCTTAGAGCAGGGCTACACCTTC	CASSLEQGYTF